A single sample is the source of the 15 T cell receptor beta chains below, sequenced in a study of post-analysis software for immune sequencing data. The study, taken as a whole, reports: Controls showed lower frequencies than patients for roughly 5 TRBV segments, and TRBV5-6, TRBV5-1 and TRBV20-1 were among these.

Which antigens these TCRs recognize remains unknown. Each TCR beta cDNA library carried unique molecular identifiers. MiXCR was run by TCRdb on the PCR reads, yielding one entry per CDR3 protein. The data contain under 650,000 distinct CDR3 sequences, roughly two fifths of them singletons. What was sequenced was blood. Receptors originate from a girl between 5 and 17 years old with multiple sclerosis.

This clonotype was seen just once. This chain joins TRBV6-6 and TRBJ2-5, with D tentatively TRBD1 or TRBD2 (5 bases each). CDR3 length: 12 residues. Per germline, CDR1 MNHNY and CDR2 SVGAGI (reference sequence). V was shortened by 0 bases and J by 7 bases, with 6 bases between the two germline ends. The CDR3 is CASSYSGGTQYF. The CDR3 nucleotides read TGTGCCAGCAGTTACTCTGGGGGGACCCAGTACTTC.

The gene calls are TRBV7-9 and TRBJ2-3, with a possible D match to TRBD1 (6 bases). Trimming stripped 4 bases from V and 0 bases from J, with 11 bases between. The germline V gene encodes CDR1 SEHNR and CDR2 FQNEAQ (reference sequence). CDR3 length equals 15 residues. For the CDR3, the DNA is TGTGCCAGCAGCTCATACGACAGGAGCACAGATACGCAGTATTTT. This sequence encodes CASSSYDRSTDTQYF.

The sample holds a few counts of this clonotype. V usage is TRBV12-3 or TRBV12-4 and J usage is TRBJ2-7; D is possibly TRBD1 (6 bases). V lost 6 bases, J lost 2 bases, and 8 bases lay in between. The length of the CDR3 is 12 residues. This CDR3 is CASRGAAYEQYF. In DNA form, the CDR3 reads TGTGCCAGCAGGGGGGCGGCCTACGAGCAGTACTTC.

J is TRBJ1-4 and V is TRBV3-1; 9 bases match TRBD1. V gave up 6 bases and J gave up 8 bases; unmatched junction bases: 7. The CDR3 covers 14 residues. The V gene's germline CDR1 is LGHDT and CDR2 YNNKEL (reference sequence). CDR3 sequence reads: CASRSGTGYEKLFF. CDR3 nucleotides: TGTGCCAGCAGATCCGGGACAGGGTACGAAAAACTGTTTTTT. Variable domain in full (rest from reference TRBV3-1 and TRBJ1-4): DTAVSQTPKYLVTQMGNDKSIKCEQNLGHDTMYWYKQDSKKFLKIMFSYNNKELIINETVPNRFSPKSPDKAHLNLHINSLELGDSAVYFCASRSGTGYEKLFFGSGTQLSVL.

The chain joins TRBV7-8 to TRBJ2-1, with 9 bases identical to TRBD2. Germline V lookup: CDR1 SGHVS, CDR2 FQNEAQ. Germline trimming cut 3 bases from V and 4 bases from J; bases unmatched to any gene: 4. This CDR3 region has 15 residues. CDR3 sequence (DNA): TGTGCCAGCAGCTTTAGACTAGCGGTTTACAATGAGCAGTTCTTC. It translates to CASSFRLAVYNEQFF.

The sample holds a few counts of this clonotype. The CDR3 here is CASSSWTGHTEAFF. As DNA, the CDR3 is TGTGCCAGCAGCTCATGGACAGGGCACACTGAAGCTTTCTTT. The gene calls are TRBV7-9 and TRBJ1-1, with TRBD1 matching over 8 bases. Trimming at V came to 4 bases and at J to 3 bases, leaving 4 bases not matched to a gene. The CDR3 has 14 amino acids. CDR1 is SEHNR, CDR2 FQNEAQ, per germline (reference sequence).

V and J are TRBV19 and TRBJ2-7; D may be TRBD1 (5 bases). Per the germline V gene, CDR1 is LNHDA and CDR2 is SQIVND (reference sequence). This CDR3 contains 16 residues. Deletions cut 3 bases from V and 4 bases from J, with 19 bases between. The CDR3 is CASSMSGTAGIYEQYF. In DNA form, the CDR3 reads TGTGCCAGTAGTATGTCAGGTACAGCAGGGATATACGAGCAGTACTTC.

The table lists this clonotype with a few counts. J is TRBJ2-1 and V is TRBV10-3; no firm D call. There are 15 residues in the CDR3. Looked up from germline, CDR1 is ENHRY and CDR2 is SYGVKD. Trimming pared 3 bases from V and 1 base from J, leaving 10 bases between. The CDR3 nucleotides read TGTGCCATCAGTGAATCCGGCGCTTCCTACAATGAGCAGTTCTTC. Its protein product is CAISESGASYNEQFF.

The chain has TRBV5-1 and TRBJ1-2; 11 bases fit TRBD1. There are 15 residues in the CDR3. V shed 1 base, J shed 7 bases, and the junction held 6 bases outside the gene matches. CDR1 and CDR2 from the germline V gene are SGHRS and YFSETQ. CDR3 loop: CASSLIGQGARGYTF. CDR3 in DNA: TGCGCCAGCAGCTTGATCGGACAGGGGGCGCGTGGCTACACCTTC.

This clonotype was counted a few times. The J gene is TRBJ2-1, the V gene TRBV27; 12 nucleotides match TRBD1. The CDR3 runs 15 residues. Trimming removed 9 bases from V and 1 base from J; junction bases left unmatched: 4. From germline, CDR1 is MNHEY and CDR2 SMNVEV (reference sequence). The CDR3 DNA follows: TGTGCCAGTGGGACAGGGGGCCTTTCCTACAATGAGCAGTTCTTC. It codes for CASGTGGLSYNEQFF.

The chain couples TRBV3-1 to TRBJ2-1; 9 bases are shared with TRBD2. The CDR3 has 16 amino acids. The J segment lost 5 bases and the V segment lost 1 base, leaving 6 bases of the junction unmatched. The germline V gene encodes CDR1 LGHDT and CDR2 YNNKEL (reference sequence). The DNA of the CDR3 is TGTGCCAGCAGCCAAGTGGTAGCGGGAGTGAACAATGAGCAGTTCTTC. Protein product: CASSQVVAGVNNEQFF.

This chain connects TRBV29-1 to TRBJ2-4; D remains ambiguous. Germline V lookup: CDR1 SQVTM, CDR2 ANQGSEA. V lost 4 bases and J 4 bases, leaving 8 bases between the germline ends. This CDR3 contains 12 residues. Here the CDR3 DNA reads TGCAGCGTTGGGCCAGTAAAAAACATTCAGTACTTC. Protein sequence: CSVGPVKNIQYF.

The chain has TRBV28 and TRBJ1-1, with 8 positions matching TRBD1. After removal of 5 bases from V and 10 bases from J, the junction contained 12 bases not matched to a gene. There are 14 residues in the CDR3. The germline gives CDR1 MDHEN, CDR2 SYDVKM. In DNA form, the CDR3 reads TGTGCCAGCAGTGCCCCGGGCAGGGGGCTGAGAGCTTTCTTT. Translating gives CASSAPGRGLRAFF.

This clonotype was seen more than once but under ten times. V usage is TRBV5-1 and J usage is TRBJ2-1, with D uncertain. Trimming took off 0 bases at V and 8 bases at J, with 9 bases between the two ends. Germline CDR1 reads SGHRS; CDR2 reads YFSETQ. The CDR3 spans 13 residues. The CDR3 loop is CASSLDRVDEQFF. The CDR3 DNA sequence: TGCGCCAGCAGCTTGGACAGAGTCGATGAGCAGTTCTTC.

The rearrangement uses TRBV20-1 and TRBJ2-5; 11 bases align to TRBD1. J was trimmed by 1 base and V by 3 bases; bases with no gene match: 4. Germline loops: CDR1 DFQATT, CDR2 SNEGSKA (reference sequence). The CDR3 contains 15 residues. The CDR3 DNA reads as TGCAGTGCTAGCGGACAGGGGGCTTCCCAAGAGACCCAGTACTTC. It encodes CSASGQGASQETQYF.